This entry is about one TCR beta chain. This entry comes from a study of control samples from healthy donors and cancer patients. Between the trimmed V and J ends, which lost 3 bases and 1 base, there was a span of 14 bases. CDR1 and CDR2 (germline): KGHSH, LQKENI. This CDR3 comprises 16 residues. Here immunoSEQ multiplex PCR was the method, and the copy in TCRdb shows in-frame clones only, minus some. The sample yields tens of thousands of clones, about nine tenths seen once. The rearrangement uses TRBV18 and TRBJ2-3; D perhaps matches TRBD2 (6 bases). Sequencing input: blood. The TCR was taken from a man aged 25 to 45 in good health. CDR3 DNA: TGTGCCAGCTCACCCCGGGACTCGCGAGGCACAGATACGCAGTATTTT. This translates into CASSPRDSRGTDTQYF.